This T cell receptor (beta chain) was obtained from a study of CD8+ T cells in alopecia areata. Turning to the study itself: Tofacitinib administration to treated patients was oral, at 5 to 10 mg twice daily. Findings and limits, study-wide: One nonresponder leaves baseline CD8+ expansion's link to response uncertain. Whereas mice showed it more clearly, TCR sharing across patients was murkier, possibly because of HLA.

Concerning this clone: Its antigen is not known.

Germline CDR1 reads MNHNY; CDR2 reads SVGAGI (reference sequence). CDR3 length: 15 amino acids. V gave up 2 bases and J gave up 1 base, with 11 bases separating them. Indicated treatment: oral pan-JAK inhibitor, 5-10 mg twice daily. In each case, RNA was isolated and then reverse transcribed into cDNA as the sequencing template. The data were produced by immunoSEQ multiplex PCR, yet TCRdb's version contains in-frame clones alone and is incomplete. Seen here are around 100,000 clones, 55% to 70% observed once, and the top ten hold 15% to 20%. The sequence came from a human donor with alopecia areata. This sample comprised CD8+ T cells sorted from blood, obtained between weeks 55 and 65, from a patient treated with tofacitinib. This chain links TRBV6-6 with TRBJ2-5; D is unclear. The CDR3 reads CASSYGGPLQETQYF. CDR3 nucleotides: TGTGCCAGCAGTTACGGTGGACCGCTCCAAGAGACCCAGTACTTC.